The 24 T cell receptor beta chains listed next were all sequenced from one sample in a study of T cell changes during pregnancy in multiple sclerosis. Method: immunoSEQ multiplex PCR; TCRdb's copy keeps in-frame clones and lacks some. Here the sample spans 100,000 or so clones, 85% to 95% being singletons. The sequenced sample was peripheral blood, obtained in the third trimester of pregnancy. These TCRs come from a female donor with multiple sclerosis, enrolled in a pregnancy study.

This clone was counted once. This rearrangement joins TRBV28 to TRBJ2-7, with TRBD1 identical over 8 bases. Germline V CDR1 and CDR2: MDHEN, SYDVKM. Trimming at V came to 5 bases and at J to 2 bases, leaving 5 bases not matched to a gene. CDR3 length equals 14 residues. CDR3 DNA: TGTGCCAGCAGTAAGGACAGGGCTCCCTACGAGCAGTACTTC. Its protein product is CASSKDRAPYEQYF.

The V and J genes are TRBV2 and TRBJ2-3; D call uncertain. Germline V gene sequence: CDR1 SNHLY, CDR2 FYNNEI. The CDR3 covers 13 residues. The ends were cut back, 10 bases at V and 3 bases at J, with 14 bases in the middle. CDR3 sequence: CAIGDLLTDTQYF. CDR3 nucleotides: TGTGCCATCGGAGACCTCCTTACAGATACGCAGTATTTT.

The rearrangement joins TRBV4-3 to TRBJ2-7; 9 positions match TRBD1. Germline lookup yields CDR1 LGHNA and CDR2 YSLEER. There are 15 residues in the CDR3. V dropped 0 bases and J dropped 2; count of bases not matched to a gene: 2. This CDR3 is CASSQERQGAYEQYF. CDR3 sequence (DNA): TGCGCCAGCAGCCAAGAGAGACAGGGGGCCTACGAGCAGTACTTC.

The rearrangement uses TRBV7-2 and TRBJ1-5; TRBD1 aligns across 9 bases. The germline CDR1 and CDR2 sequences are SGHTA and FQGNSA. The CDR3 is made up of 18 amino acids. The junction had 8 bases not matched to a gene; V was cut back by 1 base and J by 1 base. CDR3 sequence (DNA): TGTGCCAGCAGCTTAGTCGGACAGGGGTGGAGGAGCAATCAGCCCCAGCATTTT. Translated: CASSLVGQGWRSNQPQHF. Based on the CDR3 plus reference TRBV7-2 and TRBJ1-5, the full variable domain is GAGVSQSPSNKVTEKGKDVELRCDPISGHTALYWYRQSLGQGLEFLIYFQGNSAPDKSGLPSDRFSAERTGGSVSTLTIQRTQQEDSAVYLCASSLVGQGWRSNQPQHFGDGTRLSIL.

The chain employs TRBV5-4 and TRBJ1-4; D gene unclear. Between the trimmed V and J ends, which lost 3 bases and 0 bases, there was a span of 12 bases. Looked up from germline, CDR1 is SGHNT and CDR2 is YYREEE (reference sequence). This CDR3 spans 16 amino acids. Here the CDR3 reads CASSSDGDATNEKLFF. CDR3 bases: TGTGCCAGCAGCTCCGACGGAGACGCAACTAATGAAAAACTGTTTTTT.

The rearrangement links TRBV29-1 to TRBJ2-7; possible D gene TRBD1, 6 bases. Germline CDR1 SQVTM, CDR2 ANQGSEA. Trimming stripped 5 bases from V and 6 bases from J, with 14 bases between. The CDR3 contains 12 residues. The CDR3 here is CSVTGRSGEQYF. The CDR3 DNA is TGCAGCGTTACAGGGCGTTCCGGCGAGCAGTACTTC.

The chain employs TRBV5-4 and TRBJ2-3; TRBD2 matches at 8 bases. The CDR3 sequence is 15 residues long. V dropped 4 bases and J dropped 5; count of bases not matched to a gene: 9. Per the germline V gene, CDR1 is SGHNT and CDR2 is YYREEE (reference sequence). CDR3 coding DNA: TGTGCCAGCAGCCCGGGCCCGGGGGGGATAGATACGCAGTATTTT. Amino acid sequence: CASSPGPGGIDTQYF.

This chain joins TRBV7-8 and TRBJ2-5; perhaps TRBD1 as D (6 bases). The germline CDR1 and CDR2 sequences are SGHVS and FQNEAQ. This CDR3 region has 14 residues. The germline V and J ends were trimmed by 0 bases and 4 bases, with 9 bases remaining between them. The CDR3, as DNA: TGTGCCAGCAGCTTAGCGGCCAGGGGAGAGACCCAGTACTTC. Protein sequence: CASSLAARGETQYF.

The chain combines TRBV5-1 with TRBJ2-7; the match to TRBD1 covers 10 bases. Germline V lookup: CDR1 SGHRS, CDR2 YFSETQ. CDR3 length equals 13 residues. Trimming cost V 4 bases and J 6 bases; bases outside gene matches: 4. CDR3 DNA sequence: TGCGCCAGCAGCATAGGGACAGGGGTCGAGCAGTACTTC. It is translated as CASSIGTGVEQYF.

The sample holds one count of this clone. The chain uses TRBV2 and TRBJ2-1; 10 bases align to TRBD2. The J segment lost 10 bases and the V segment lost 2 bases, leaving 2 bases of the junction unmatched. The CDR3 consists of 13 residues. Germline V gene lookup returns CDR1 SNHLY and CDR2 FYNNEI. In nucleotides, the CDR3 is TGTGCCAGCAGTGAAACACTAGCGGGGGAGCAGTTCTTC. Translating it yields CASSETLAGEQFF.

The chain is built from TRBV19 and TRBJ2-7, with 7 bases identical to TRBD1. This CDR3 is 17 amino acids long. Germline V gene data show CDR1 as LNHDA and CDR2 as SQIVND (reference sequence). J lost 0 bases, V lost 3 bases, and 11 bases had no gene match. The DNA of the CDR3 is TGTGCCAGTAGTATGGGAAGGGGGCTTGGGGCCTCCTACGAGCAGTACTTC. Amino acids: CASSMGRGLGASYEQYF.

V usage is TRBV14 and J usage is TRBJ1-2; TRBD1 matches at 7 bases. Germline-derived CDR1 and CDR2 are SGHDN and FVKESK. Trimming took 4 bases from V and 11 from J; bases not matched to a gene: 10. The CDR3 loop spans 13 amino acids. CDR3 loop: CASSPTGIWVYTF. CDR3 sequence (DNA): TGTGCCAGCAGCCCGACAGGGATATGGGTGTACACCTTC.

V is TRBV19 and J is TRBJ1-5; 7 positions match TRBD1. Germline loops: CDR1 LNHDA, CDR2 SQIVND (reference sequence). V gave up 7 bases and J gave up 9 bases; unmatched junction bases: 9. This CDR3 region has 13 residues. This chain's CDR3 is CASTRDSPSPQHF. The CDR3 DNA is TGTGCCAGTACCCGGGACAGTCCTTCGCCCCAGCATTTT.

This clone turned up a few times. The CDR3 sequence is CASQTGISNQPQHF. Here the CDR3 DNA reads TGTGCCTCCCAGACAGGGATCAGCAATCAGCCCCAGCATTTT. V gene TRBV28 combines with J gene TRBJ1-5; 7 nucleotides align to TRBD1. This CDR3 contains 14 residues. V gave up 11 bases and J gave up 1 base; unmatched junction bases: 8. Per the germline V gene, CDR1 is MDHEN and CDR2 is SYDVKM.

The chain couples TRBV18 to TRBJ1-1; D unclear. The ends were cut back, 2 bases at V and 0 bases at J, with 25 bases in the middle. Germline V gene data show CDR1 as KGHSH and CDR2 as LQKENI. There are 20 residues in the CDR3. The CDR3 region has the DNA TGTGCCAGCTCACCAGTAAACGCGGCAGCCACTCTCACAATGAACACTGAAGCTTTCTTT. As protein: CASSPVNAAATLTMNTEAFF.

This clone appeared once. This chain uses TRBV9 with TRBJ2-1, with a weak D call TRBD1 (6 bases). CDR3 length equals 17 residues. The V gene lost 4 bases and the J gene lost 0 bases, with 17 bases spanning the gap. Germline values: CDR1 SGDLS, CDR2 YYNGEE. This CDR3 reads CASSHSTSRGSYNEQFF. The CDR3, as DNA: TGTGCCAGCAGCCACTCTACCAGCAGGGGCTCCTACAATGAGCAGTTCTTC. Supplemented by reference TRBV9 and TRBJ2-1, the full variable domain reads DSGVTQTPKHLITATGQRVTLRCSPRSGDLSVYWYQQSLDQGLQFLIQYYNGEERAKGNILERFSAQQFPDLHSELNLSSLELGDSALYFCASSHSTSRGSYNEQFFGPGTRLTVL.

The chain links TRBV9 to TRBJ2-1, with 9 positions matching TRBD2. This CDR3 contains 19 residues. CDR1 and CDR2 from the germline V gene are SGDLS and YYNGEE. V gave up 4 bases and J gave up 5 bases; unmatched junction bases: 19. CDR3 sequence: CASSHTNKVAGETNNEQFF. DNA of the CDR3: TGTGCCAGCAGCCACACAAATAAAGTAGCGGGAGAGACTAACAATGAGCAGTTCTTC.

J is TRBJ2-3 and V is TRBV7-2; 14 bases line up with TRBD2. Germline values: CDR1 SGHTA, CDR2 FQGNSA. Trimming removed 5 bases from V and 4 bases from J; junction bases left unmatched: 14. CDR3 length: 19 amino acids. The DNA for the CDR3 is TGTGCCAGCAGCCCCCTCGGACTAGCGGGAGGCCCGACGCCAGATACGCAGTATTTT. Translated: CASSPLGLAGGPTPDTQYF. The full variable domain, completed using reference TRBV7-2 and TRBJ2-3, is GAGVSQSPSNKVTEKGKDVELRCDPISGHTALYWYRQSLGQGLEFLIYFQGNSAPDKSGLPSDRFSAERTGGSVSTLTIQRTQQEDSAVYLCASSPLGLAGGPTPDTQYFGPGTRLTVL.

The genes are TRBV29-1 and TRBJ2-2; TRBD2 agrees at 9 bases. V lost 7 bases and J lost 3; bases outside the gene matches: 6. The CDR3 is made up of 14 amino acids. The germline gives CDR1 SQVTM, CDR2 ANQGSEA. CDR3 in amino acids: CSARTSADTGELFF. CDR3 sequence (DNA): TGCAGCGCAAGGACTAGCGCCGACACCGGGGAGCTGTTTTTT.

The chain uses TRBV28 and TRBJ2-7; the D is unclear. CDR1 is MDHEN and CDR2 is SYDVKM in the germline V gene. Trimming took off 3 bases at V and 3 bases at J, with 6 bases between the two ends. The CDR3 is 12 residues long. The CDR3 sequence: CASSFSIYEQYF. The DNA of the CDR3 is TGTGCCAGCAGTTTTAGCATCTACGAGCAGTACTTC.

J is TRBJ2-3 and V is TRBV5-1; possible D gene TRBD1, 6 bases. Germline V CDR1 and CDR2: SGHRS, YFSETQ. The CDR3 consists of 15 residues. Between the trimmed V and J ends, which lost 3 bases and 2 bases, there was a span of 13 bases. The CDR3 DNA is TGCGCCAGCAGCTGGGTACAGGGTACCACAGATACGCAGTATTTT. This gives the protein CASSWVQGTTDTQYF.

The CDR3 DNA reads TGTGCCAGCAGTCCAACATTGCCCCGGGGGACAGATACGCAGTATTTT. It yields the protein CASSPTLPRGTDTQYF. This chain joins TRBV28 and TRBJ2-3; tentatively, D is TRBD2 (6 bases). This CDR3 contains 16 residues. Germline CDR1 is MDHEN and CDR2 is SYDVKM. V lost 5 bases to trimming and J lost 3 bases, with 18 bases between them.

This rearrangement joins TRBV6-1 to TRBJ2-7; a possible D gene is TRBD2 (7 bases). There are 15 residues in the CDR3. V was shortened by 6 bases and J by 0 bases, with 15 bases between the two germline ends. Germline V gene data show CDR1 as MNHNS and CDR2 as SASEGT. CDR3: CASRSGGGSSYEQYF. DNA for the CDR3: TGTGCCAGCAGATCTGGGGGCGGGAGCTCCTACGAGCAGTACTTC.

Only a few counts were recorded for this clone. CDR3: CASSLGENTEAFF. The CDR3 DNA reads TGTGCCAGCAGCTTGGGAGAGAACACTGAAGCTTTCTTT. The chain uses TRBV5-4 and TRBJ1-1; D is unclear. The CDR3 totals 13 residues. V shed 0 bases and J shed 1 base, with 4 bases lying between them. Germline CDR1 is SGHNT and CDR2 is YYREEE (reference sequence).